Following are 21 T cell receptor beta chains from one sample sequenced in a study of blood T cells in healthy people across ages (dated by TCRdb to the mid-2010s). Library construction relied on 5' RACE. The instrument given in TCRdb is Illumina HiSeq 2500. A second PCR of 7 to 11 cycles was run with a J-beta primer mix and a sample-barcoded 5' primer. TCRdb cleaned the public reads at Q25 with fastp, built clones with MiXCR and kept in-frame beta chains. Identical CDR3 proteins give one entry, which carries the most common genes and DNA. This sample is represented by hundreds of thousands of distinct CDR3 sequences; approximately 30% of them were singletons. 15% to 18% of the sample goes to the ten largest clones. Sequencing input: blood. The receptors derive from an elderly woman in good health.

This clonotype was recorded many times. This chain uses TRBV29-1 with TRBJ1-1; D remains unclear. Deletions cut 1 base from V and 4 bases from J, with 7 bases between. The CDR3 is made up of 12 amino acids. Germline values: CDR1 SQVTM, CDR2 ANQGSEA. This CDR3 is CSVEVGVTEAFF. CDR3 DNA: TGCAGCGTTGAAGTGGGCGTCACTGAAGCTTTCTTT.

The rearrangement uses TRBV2 and TRBJ2-1; weak D call: TRBD1 (5 bases). Between the trimmed V and J ends, which lost 7 bases and 4 bases, there was a span of 17 bases. The CDR3 has 15 residues. The germline V gene encodes CDR1 SNHLY and CDR2 FYNNEI. The CDR3 DNA sequence: TGTGCCAGCATCCCGACAGACACCGATTACAATGAGCAGTTCTTC. Protein product: CASIPTDTDYNEQFF.

As regards this clonotype: A much larger clonotype is one base distant, so this may be a read error. The rearrangement joins TRBV15 to TRBJ1-1, with TRBD1 as a possible D gene (6 bases). The CDR3 runs to 14 residues. Deletions cut 0 bases from V and 7 bases from J, with 12 bases between. The V gene's germline CDR1 is LNHNV and CDR2 YYDKDF (reference sequence). The CDR3 sequence: CATSRDRGCGEAFF. The CDR3 DNA reads as TGTGCCACCAGCAGAGATAGGGGGTGTGGTGAAGCTTTCTTT.

The table lists this clonotype with many counts. This chain links TRBV5-1 with TRBJ2-1; 8 bases are a match to TRBD1. Germline CDR1 and CDR2: SGHRS and YFSETQ. Unmatched junction bases numbered 5, after V lost 3 bases and J lost 3 bases. This CDR3 contains 15 residues. DNA for the CDR3: TGCGCCAGCAGCTCCAGACAGGGGAACTACAATGAGCAGTTCTTC. Protein product: CASSSRQGNYNEQFF.

V gene TRBV6-5 combines with J gene TRBJ2-3, with TRBD1 matching over 8 bases. Germline V CDR1 and CDR2: MNHEY, SVGAGI. The length of the CDR3 is 18 residues. V was clipped by 4 bases and J by 2 bases; unmatched bases: 14. The CDR3 DNA follows: TGTGCCAGCAGTTCGGTACGCGGGACAGGTCTCCCCACAGATACGCAGTATTTT. Translating it yields CASSSVRGTGLPTDTQYF.

Concerning this clonotype: A read error may be the cause here, since a much bigger clone is one base away. The chain uses TRBV6-2 or TRBV6-3 and TRBJ1-5; D gene ambiguous. The CDR3 consists of 15 residues. Per the germline V gene, CDR1 is MNHEY and CDR2 is SVGEGT. The DNA of the CDR3 is TGTGCCAGCAGGAGGGTGGGAAACATCAATCAGCCCCGGCATTTT. Protein: CASRRVGNINQPRHF.

This clonotype was picked up a small number of times. This chain joins TRBV10-3 and TRBJ1-4; D possibly corresponds to TRBD1 (5 bases). Germline V gene sequence: CDR1 ENHRY, CDR2 SYGVKD. V was cut by 7 bases and J by 7 bases, with 10 bases left in between. The CDR3 is 12 amino acids. CDR3 coding DNA: TGTGCCATCACTTCGGGGCTTGAAAAACTGTTTTTT. This gives the protein CAITSGLEKLFF.

In the case of this clonotype: A much larger clone is a single base away; this may be a read error. V is TRBV10-3 and J is TRBJ2-7, with a possible D match to TRBD1 (6 bases). The ends were cut back, 2 bases at V and 9 bases at J, with 17 bases in the middle. The CDR3 contains 14 residues. Looked up from germline, CDR1 is ENHRY and CDR2 is SYGVKD. In DNA form, the CDR3 reads TGTGCCATCAGTGAGCCTTCGCAGGGGATAGGGCAGTACTTC. Its translation: CAISEPSQGIGQYF.

A few counts support this clonotype. V usage is TRBV12-3 or TRBV12-4 and J usage is TRBJ2-2; D possibly corresponds to TRBD1 (5 bases). With 3 bases removed from V and 3 bases from J, the gap between germline ends came to 5 bases. CDR3 size: 13 residues. The DNA of the CDR3 is TGTGCCAGCAGTTTGACAGACACCGGGGAGCTGTTTTTT. Its translation: CASSLTDTGELFF.

This clonotype has a count of ten or more. The chain recombines TRBV7-9 with TRBJ1-1; 7 bases map to TRBD1. Germline V lookup: CDR1 SEHNR, CDR2 FQNEAQ (reference sequence). The junction had 8 bases not matched to a gene; V was cut back by 5 bases and J by 5 bases. This CDR3 contains 14 residues. As DNA, the CDR3 is TGTGCCAGCAGCGAAAACAGGGGCGCTACTGAAGCTTTCTTT. Its translation is CASSENRGATEAFF.

This clonotype was found a few times. The gene calls are TRBV2 and TRBJ2-7; perhaps TRBD1 as D (5 bases). In germline, CDR1 is SNHLY, CDR2 FYNNEI. V gave up 6 bases and J gave up 7 bases, with 19 bases separating them. The CDR3 loop spans 14 amino acids. The CDR3 DNA sequence: TGTGCCAGCAGGACAGAGAGTTCCTACAATGAGCAGTACTTC. This encodes CASRTESSYNEQYF.

This clonotype showed up many times. The chain is built from TRBV18 and TRBJ2-6; 10 nucleotides line up with TRBD1. The CDR3 spans 22 residues. V lost 5 bases, J lost 0 bases, and 19 bases stayed unmatched. Germline V gene lookup returns CDR1 KGHSH and CDR2 LQKENI. For the CDR3, the DNA is TGTGCCAGCTCATTAAAGGGAACCGCCGGGACAGGGGATTTCTCTGGGGCCAACGTCCTGACTTTC. Protein product: CASSLKGTAGTGDFSGANVLTF.

This clonotype was counted only a few times. The chain couples TRBV28 to TRBJ1-1, with TRBD1 matching over 7 bases. After removal of 6 bases from V and 1 base from J, the junction contained 5 bases not matched to a gene. The CDR3 is 14 residues long. Germline values: CDR1 MDHEN, CDR2 SYDVKM. In DNA form, the CDR3 reads TGTGCCAGCAGCCAGCAGGGGGGGAACACTGAAGCTTTCTTT. Translated, it gives CASSQQGGNTEAFF. Supplemented by reference TRBV28 and TRBJ1-1, the full variable domain reads DVKVTQSSRYLVKRTGEKVFLECVQDMDHENMFWYRQDPGLGLRLIYFSYDVKMKEKGDIPEGYSVSREKKERFSLILESASTNQTSMYLCASSQQGGNTEAFFGQGTRLTVV.

This chain connects TRBV7-2 to TRBJ1-2; no clear D gene. The CDR3 is 15 amino acids. V was clipped by 0 bases and J by 3 bases, with 11 bases between them. Germline CDR1 and CDR2: SGHTA and FQGNSA. The CDR3 protein is CASSLAPPADYGYTF. CDR3 nucleotide sequence: TGTGCCAGCAGCTTAGCGCCCCCGGCAGACTATGGCTACACCTTC.

The sample holds one count of this clonotype. With a much larger clone just one base away, this may be a read error. V usage is TRBV12-3 or TRBV12-4 and J usage is TRBJ1-6; no definite D call. This CDR3 has 13 residues. The CDR3 protein is CASSLKGNSPPHF. The CDR3 nucleotides read TGTGCCAGCAGTTTAAAAGGAAATTCACCCCCCCACTTT.

This clonotype was observed a handful of times. V is TRBV10-3 and J is TRBJ2-4; 10 nucleotides agree with TRBD2. The J call is doubtful: the DNA matches TRBJ2-7 better. CDR1 is ENHRY, CDR2 SYGVKD, per germline. The CDR3 is 13 residues long. The CDR3 DNA reads as TGTGCCATCAGCCTAGCGGGAGATTACGAGCAGTACTTC. It specifies CAISLAGDYEQYF.

In its sample, this clonotype was seen many times. This chain links TRBV7-9 with TRBJ1-5; no reliable D call. The CDR3 length is 16 residues. The germline V gene has CDR1 SEHNR and CDR2 FQNEAQ (reference sequence). The V end lost 3 bases, the J end lost 1 base, and 13 bases lay between the germline ends. CDR3 residues: CASSFAGSSSNQPQHF. The DNA for the CDR3 is TGTGCCAGCAGCTTTGCCGGGTCCTCAAGCAATCAGCCCCAGCATTTT.

V usage is TRBV7-2 and J usage is TRBJ2-7, with TRBD1 matching over 10 bases. CDR3 size: 16 residues. Per the germline V gene, CDR1 is SGHTA and CDR2 is FQGNSA. The trim removed 5 bases at V and 4 bases at J, leaving 11 bases unmatched. The CDR3 spells CASSPGGGQGRYEQYF. For the CDR3, the DNA is TGTGCCAGCAGCCCGGGCGGGGGACAGGGGAGATACGAGCAGTACTTC.

This clonotype came up many times. In DNA form, the CDR3 reads TGTGCCAGCAGCTTGGGGGGGAAAAACATTCAGTACTTC. This translates into CASSLGGKNIQYF. The rearrangement joins TRBV11-2 to TRBJ2-4; 7 bases agree with TRBD2. Losses at the gene ends were 3 bases for V and 4 bases for J; bases not matched to a gene: 0. From germline, CDR1 is SGHAT and CDR2 FQNNGV. CDR3 length: 13 residues.

CDR3 in DNA: TGTGCCAGCAGCGAAGTATTTTGGGACGGGGAGCTGTTTTTT. Translation: CASSEVFWDGELFF. This chain joins TRBV11-1 and TRBJ2-2; the D is unclear. Trimming took 5 bases from V and 7 from J, leaving 14 bases between them. The CDR3 length is 14 residues. From germline, CDR1 is SGHAT and CDR2 FQDESV (reference sequence).

The chain combines TRBV7-2 with TRBJ2-5, with D maybe TRBD2 (6 bases). Trimming shortened V by 1 base and J by 5 bases, and 14 bases separated the two germline ends. Germline V gives CDR1 SGHTA, CDR2 FQGNSA. The CDR3 length is 15 residues. For the CDR3, the DNA is TGTGCCAGCAGCTTAGGATCGCGGGGCTCGGAGACCCAGTACTTC. Translating it yields CASSLGSRGSETQYF.